These T cell receptor beta chains were read from a single sample in a study of T cell responses to AZD1222 COVID-19 vaccine. Assay: immunoSEQ multiplex PCR; the TCRdb copy retains only in-frame clones and omits some. Of 250,000 to 300,000 clones in the sample, 90% to 95% were seen once. The sample consisted of peripheral blood, taken 28 days after the second AZD1222 dose. These receptors were taken from an adult who received the AZD1222 COVID-19 vaccine. Both conserved end residues are part of each CDR3. A D gene is named only where the DNA matches it firmly.

d_call j_call v_call cdr3_nt cdr3_aa
NA TRBJ2-7 TRBV4-1 TGCGCCAGCAGCCAAGCGGGGATCTCCCTAGGGGAGCAGTACTTC CASSQAGISLGEQYF
TRBD2 TRBJ2-3 TRBV27 TGTGCCAGCAGCCACTACGTAGCGGGATTCACAGATACGCAGTATTTT CASSHYVAGFTDTQYF
NA TRBJ1-5 TRBV19 TGTGCCAGTAGTATGGATAGAAATCAGCCCCAGCATTTT CASSMDRNQPQHF
TRBD2 TRBJ2-7 TRBV3-1/TRBV3-2 TGTGCCAGTGGGCGCACTAGCGGGAGGGTAGGGCAGTACTTC CASGRTSGRVGQYF
TRBD2 TRBJ2-7 TRBV28 TGTGCCAGCGGTTCTAGCGGGGGGGTCTTCTCCTACGAGCAGTACTTC CASGSSGGVFSYEQYF
NA TRBJ2-6 TRBV4-3 TGCGCCAGCAGCCAAGATCCCGCAAACTCTGGGGCCAACGTCCTGACTTTC CASSQDPANSGANVLTF
NA TRBJ1-1 TRBV5-1 TGCGCCAGCAGCTGGGACGGAAACACTGAAGCTTTCTTT CASSWDGNTEAFF
NA TRBJ1-3 TRBV7-9 TGTGCCAGCAGCTTACAAGCCTCTGGAAACACCATATATTTT CASSLQASGNTIYF
NA TRBJ1-5 TRBV15 TGTGCCACCAGCAGAGATTCCGGGATGCGGATTCAGCCCCAGCATTTT CATSRDSGMRIQPQHF
NA TRBJ2-5 TRBV28 TGTGCCAGCAGTTTAATCGGGATTAAGGAGACCCAGTACTTC CASSLIGIKETQYF
NA TRBJ1-2 TRBV30 TGTGCCTGGAGTCCCCCCCCGCAGGGCTGGAATGGCTACACCTTC CAWSPPPQGWNGYTF
NA TRBJ2-2 TRBV6-5 TGTGCCAGCAGTTTCCAGGGAAACGGGGAGCTGTTTTTT CASSFQGNGELFF
TRBD2 TRBJ2-1 TRBV15 TGTGCCACCAGCAGAAAAGGGACAGGCAGACTAGCGGGGCGCTACAATGAGCAGTTCTTC CATSRKGTGRLAGRYNEQFF
NA TRBJ2-2 TRBV7-8 TGTGCCAGCAGCCCGCCCGGGCGAGCCGGGGAGCTGTTTTTT CASSPPGRAGELFF
NA TRBJ2-5 TRBV11-2 TGTGCCAGCAGCTCTAAGTACCAAGAGACCCAGTACTTC CASSSKYQETQYF